This T cell receptor beta chain was recovered during a study of response to subunit inactivated influenza vaccine (dated by TCRdb to between 2018 and 2020). Regarding the complete study: Deep quantitative profiling of the T cell receptor repertoire was used in the study to follow responses to a trivalent subunit inactivated influenza vaccine. General study outcomes and caveats: The authors suggested that each seasonal influenza vaccination may recruit only a limited number of new T cells.

Libraries were built with RT-PCR. The instrument given in TCRdb is Illumina HiSeq 2500. TCRdb's own reprocessing of the public reads used fastp at Q25 and MiXCR and kept productive beta chains. Rows are combined by CDR3 protein, so each entry shows the most common genes and DNA. The sample has over 750,000 distinct CDR3 sequences on record, around 20% of them singletons. Of the sample, 9.5% to 13% falls within the top ten clones. CDR1 and CDR2, per the germline V gene, are KGHDR and SFDVKD. Including the terminal cysteine and phenylalanine, the CDR3 comprises 17 residues. Just CDR3 DNA is preserved here, 51 bases in frame from base 1. Trimming leaves V shorter by 5 bases and J shorter by 1 base, with the junction holding 10 bases beyond the gene matches. On this clonotype: The antigen this receptor binds is unknown. No much larger clone exists at a distance of one base, and base qualities are not known.

Sequencing used PBMCs from blood, obtained 4 to 6 days after vaccination. The chain couples TRBV24-1 to TRBJ2-4, with 7 bases matching TRBD1. This receptor was obtained from a man between 45 and 60 years old who received an inactivated influenza vaccine. Donor details come from another sample of the same person, matched by shared clones. The CDR3 amino acid sequence is: CATSGSTGAMAKNIQYF. In nucleotides, the sequence is TGTGCCACCAGTGGGTCAACAGGGGCCATGGCCAAAAACATTCAGTACTTC.